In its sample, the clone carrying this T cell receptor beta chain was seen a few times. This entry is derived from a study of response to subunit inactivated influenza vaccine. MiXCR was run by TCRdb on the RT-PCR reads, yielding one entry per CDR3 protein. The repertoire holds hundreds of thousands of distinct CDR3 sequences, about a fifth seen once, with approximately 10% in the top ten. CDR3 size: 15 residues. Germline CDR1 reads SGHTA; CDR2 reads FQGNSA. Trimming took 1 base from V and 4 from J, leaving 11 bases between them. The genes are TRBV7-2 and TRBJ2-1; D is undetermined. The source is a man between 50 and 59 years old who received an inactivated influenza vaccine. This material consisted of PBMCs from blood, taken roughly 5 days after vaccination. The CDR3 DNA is TGTGCCAGCAGCTTAGAAGGACGCATGTACAATGAGCAGTTCTTC. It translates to CASSLEGRMYNEQFF.